This record covers a single TCR beta chain. The data belong to a study of cytomegalovirus exposure and HLA in healthy donors. Every donor was a healthy person donating bone marrow. Primers for the PCR totalled 60 Vbeta and 13 Jbeta. Profiled with immunoSEQ multiplex PCR; TCRdb holds only in-frame clones, not every one. The data show 90,000 to 110,000 clones, approximately 69% seen once. This CDR3 spans 15 amino acids. Trimming at V came to 5 bases and at J to 6 bases, leaving 7 bases not matched to a gene. Germline V gene sequence: CDR1 LNHNV, CDR2 YYDKDF (reference sequence). The TCR sequence derives from a man aged 25-45 years in good health and CMV-seronegative. Sequenced sample: PBMCs. The gene calls are TRBV15 and TRBJ1-4; 9 bases agree with TRBD1. The CDR3 region has the DNA TGTGCCACCAGCCTTGACAGGGGGTGGGATGAAAAACTGTTTTTT. This sequence encodes CATSLDRGWDEKLFF. Variable domain in full (rest from reference TRBV15 and TRBJ1-4): DAMVIQNPRYQVTQFGKPVTLSCSQTLNHNVMYWYQQKSSQAPKLLFHYYDKDFNNEADTPDNFQSRRPNTSFCFLDIRSPGLGDTAMYLCATSLDRGWDEKLFFGSGTQLSVL.